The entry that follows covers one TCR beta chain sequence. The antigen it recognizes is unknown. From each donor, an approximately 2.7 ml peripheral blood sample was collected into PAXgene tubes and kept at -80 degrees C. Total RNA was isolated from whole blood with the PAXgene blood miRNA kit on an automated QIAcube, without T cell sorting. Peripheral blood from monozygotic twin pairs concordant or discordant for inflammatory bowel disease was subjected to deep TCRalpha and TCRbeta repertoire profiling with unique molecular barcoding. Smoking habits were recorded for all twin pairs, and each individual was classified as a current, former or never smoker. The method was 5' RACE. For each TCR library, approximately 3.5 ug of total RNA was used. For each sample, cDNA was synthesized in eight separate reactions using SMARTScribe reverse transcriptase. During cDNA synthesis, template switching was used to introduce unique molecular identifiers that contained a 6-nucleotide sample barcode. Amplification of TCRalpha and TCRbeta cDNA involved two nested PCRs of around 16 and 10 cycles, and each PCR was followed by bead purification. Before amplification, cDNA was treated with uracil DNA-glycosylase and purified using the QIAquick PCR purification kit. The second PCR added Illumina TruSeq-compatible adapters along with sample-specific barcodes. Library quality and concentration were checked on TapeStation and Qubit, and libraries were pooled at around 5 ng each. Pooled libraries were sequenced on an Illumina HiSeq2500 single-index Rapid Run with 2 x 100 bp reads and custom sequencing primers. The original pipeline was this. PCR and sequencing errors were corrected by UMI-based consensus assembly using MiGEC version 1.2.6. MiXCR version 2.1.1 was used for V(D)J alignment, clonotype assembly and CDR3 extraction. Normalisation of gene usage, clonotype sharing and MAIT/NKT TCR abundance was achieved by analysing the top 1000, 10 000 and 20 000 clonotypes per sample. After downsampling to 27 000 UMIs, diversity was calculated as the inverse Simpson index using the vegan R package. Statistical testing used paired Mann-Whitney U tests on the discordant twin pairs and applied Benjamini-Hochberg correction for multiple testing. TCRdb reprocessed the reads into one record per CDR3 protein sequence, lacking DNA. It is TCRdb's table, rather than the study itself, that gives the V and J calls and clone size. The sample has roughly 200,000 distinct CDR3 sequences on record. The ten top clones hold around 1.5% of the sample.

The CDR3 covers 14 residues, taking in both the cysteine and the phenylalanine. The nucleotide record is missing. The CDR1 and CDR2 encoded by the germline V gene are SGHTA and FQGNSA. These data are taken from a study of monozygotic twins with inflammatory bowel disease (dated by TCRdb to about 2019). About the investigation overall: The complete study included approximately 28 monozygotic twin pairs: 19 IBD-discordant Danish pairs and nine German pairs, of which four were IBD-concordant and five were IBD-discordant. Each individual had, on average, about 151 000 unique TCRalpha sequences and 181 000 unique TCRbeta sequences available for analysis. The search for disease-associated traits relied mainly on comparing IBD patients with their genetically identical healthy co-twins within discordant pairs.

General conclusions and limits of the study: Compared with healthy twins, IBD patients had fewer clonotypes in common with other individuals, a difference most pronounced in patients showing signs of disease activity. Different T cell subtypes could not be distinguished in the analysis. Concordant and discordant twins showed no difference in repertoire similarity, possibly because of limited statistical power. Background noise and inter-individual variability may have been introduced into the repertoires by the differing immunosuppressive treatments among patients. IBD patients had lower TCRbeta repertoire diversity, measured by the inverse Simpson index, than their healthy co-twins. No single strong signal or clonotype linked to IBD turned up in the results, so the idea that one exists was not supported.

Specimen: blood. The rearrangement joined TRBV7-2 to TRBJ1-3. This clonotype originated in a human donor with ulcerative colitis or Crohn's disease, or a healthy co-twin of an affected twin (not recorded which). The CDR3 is CASSLDSPLSTIYF.